The subject of this entry is one T cell receptor beta chain. The sample is drawn from a study of Graves' ophthalmopathy and Graves' hyperthyroidism. Hyperthyroidism was considered stable when no ophthalmopathy appeared within 18 months of follow-up. The study excluded patients with other autoimmune diseases, uncontrolled infections, pregnancy or lactation. The study amplified TCR beta CDR3 regions using RNA transcripts. Second-round multiplex PCR followed a first-round RT-PCR using HTBI primers. TCRdb recomputed calls from the multiplex PCR reads with MiXCR, one row per CDR3 protein. The table shows around 400,000 distinct CDR3 sequences, with roughly 21% occurring only once. Trimming took off 3 bases at V and 3 bases at J, with 14 bases between the two ends. The CDR3 is made up of 15 amino acids. Germline loops: CDR1 MDHEN, CDR2 SYDVKM.

The chain employs TRBV28 and TRBJ1-1; no clear D. This receptor was obtained from a woman aged 18-30 years with stable Graves' hyperthyroidism. The sample was peripheral blood. The CDR3 bases are TGTGCCAGCAGTTTCGATTTTGAGGTAGACACTGAAGCTTTCTTT. It encodes CASSFDFEVDTEAFF.